This T cell receptor (beta chain) was identified during a study of blood T cell repertoires in COVID-19. The wider study: The United States, Italy and Spain supplied acute and convalescent COVID-19 samples. PBMCs, B-cell-depleted T cells, or T cells provided the cDNA or gDNA that made up the material.

In the source study's methods: Amplification of reference gene primers provided the estimated nucleated cell counts. Assay: immunoSEQ multiplex PCR; the TCRdb copy retains only in-frame clones and omits some. The V and J calls and clone size come from that table; D and trimming were worked out from the DNA. The data show 70,000 or so clones, around 77% seen once. V shed 0 bases and J shed 7 bases, with 13 bases lying between them. The CDR3 contains 14 residues. The germline V gene encodes CDR1 SGHTA and CDR2 FQGNSA. Sequenced material: peripheral blood. The sequence was collected from a human donor in a cohort sampled during active COVID-19. V usage is TRBV7-2 and J usage is TRBJ2-7; D may be TRBD1 (5 bases). CDR3 DNA: TGTGCCAGCAGCTTAGCGGGGCCCCCTTCTGAGCAGTACTTC. Amino acid sequence: CASSLAGPPSEQYF.